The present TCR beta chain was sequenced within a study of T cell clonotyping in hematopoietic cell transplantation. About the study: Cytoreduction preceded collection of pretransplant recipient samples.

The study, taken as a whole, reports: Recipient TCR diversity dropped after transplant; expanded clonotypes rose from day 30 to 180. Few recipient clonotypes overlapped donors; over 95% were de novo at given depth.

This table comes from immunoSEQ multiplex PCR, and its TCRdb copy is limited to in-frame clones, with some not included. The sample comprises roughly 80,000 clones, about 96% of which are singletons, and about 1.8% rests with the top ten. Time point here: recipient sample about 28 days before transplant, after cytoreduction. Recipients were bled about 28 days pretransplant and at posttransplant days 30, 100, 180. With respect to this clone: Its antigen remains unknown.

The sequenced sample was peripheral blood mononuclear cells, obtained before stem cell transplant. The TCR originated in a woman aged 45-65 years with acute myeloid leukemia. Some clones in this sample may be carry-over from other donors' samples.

The CDR3 reads CASSIQGGPYEQYF. The CDR3 DNA reads as TGTGCCAGCAGTATTCAGGGGGGCCCCTACGAGCAGTACTTC. V is TRBV2 and J is TRBJ2-7; tentative D call: TRBD1 (7 bases). The CDR3 is 14 residues long. V was clipped by 5 bases and J by 2 bases, with 13 bases between them. The germline gives CDR1 SNHLY, CDR2 FYNNEI.